The 10 T cell receptor beta chains below all came from one sample that was sequenced in a study of T cell repertoires in cytomegalovirus infection (dated by TCRdb to between 2018 and 2021). No cognate antigen is known for these TCRs. The data were produced on an Illumina HiSeq 1500. The public reads were quality trimmed at Q25 with fastp and then assembled into clones with MiXCR by TCRdb, keeping productive beta chains. All rows with the same CDR3 protein become a single entry with the most common DNA and genes. The sample table holds approximately 73,000 distinct CDR3 sequences, of which approximately 42% were seen once. Over 85% of the sample rests with the top ten. The treatment or condition label corresponds to: in vitro stimulation with specific CMV peptide epitopes to enrich CMV-specific T cells. The starting material was CD8+ T cells from cultured PBMCs, obtained from culture after CMV antigen stimulation. The source of these receptors is a human donor in good health (CMV status not recorded). Some clones in this sample may be carry-over from other donors' samples.

The V gene is TRBV7-2, the J gene TRBJ2-5; 9 bases line up with TRBD2. The CDR3 sequence is 18 residues long. With 1 base clipped from V and 4 bases from J, the junction kept 13 bases outside the gene matches. CDR1 is SGHTA, CDR2 FQGNSA, per germline. Here the CDR3 reads CASSLETGWRGGGETQYF. The CDR3 DNA is TGTGCCAGCAGCTTAGAGACGGGCTGGCGGGGGGGCGGAGAGACCCAGTACTTC.

The chain joins TRBV4-1 to TRBJ2-2, with D perhaps being TRBD1 or TRBD2 (5 bases each). This CDR3 is built from 16 residues. CDR1 and CDR2 from the germline V gene are MGHRA and YSYEKL. V lost 6 bases and J lost 9, with 23 bases in between. The CDR3 here is CASSPEGSSSRRELFF. For the CDR3, the DNA is TGCGCCAGCAGTCCCGAGGGGTCTAGCTCGAGGCGGGAGCTGTTTTTT.

The J gene is TRBJ1-4, the V gene TRBV5-6; weak D call: TRBD1 (5 bases). CDR3 size: 15 residues. Trimming left V 0 bases short and J 2 bases short, with 8 bases between. Germline V gene sequence: CDR1 SGHDT, CDR2 YYEEEE. CDR3: CASSLGDGTNEKLFF. The CDR3, as DNA: TGTGCCAGCAGCTTGGGGGACGGTACTAATGAAAAACTGTTTTTT.

V and J are TRBV27 and TRBJ1-1; a weak D match, TRBD1 (6 bases). The CDR3 sequence is 15 residues long. Trimming removed 3 bases at V and 4 bases at J, with 15 bases between. Germline V gives CDR1 MNHEY, CDR2 SMNVEV (reference sequence). CDR3 nucleotides: TGTGCCAGCAGTTTCGGATCGGGGGGCTTCACTGAAGCTTTCTTT. It specifies CASSFGSGGFTEAFF.

This clonotype was observed a handful of times. The chain employs TRBV19 and TRBJ2-5, with D unresolved. The CDR3 covers 15 residues. The V gene's germline CDR1 is LNHDA and CDR2 SQIVND (reference sequence). V lost 4 bases to trimming and J lost 4 bases, with 16 bases between them. CDR3 amino acids: CASSRTASGRETQYF. The CDR3, as DNA: TGTGCCAGTAGTAGGACGGCCTCGGGTCGAGAGACCCAGTACTTC.

This clonotype came up a few times. The chain has TRBV7-8 and TRBJ2-3; 10 nucleotides align to TRBD2. This CDR3 contains 16 residues. After removal of 4 bases from V and 6 bases from J, the junction contained 10 bases not matched to a gene. Germline values: CDR1 SGHVS, CDR2 FQNEAQ. CDR3 region: CASSSTLAGALDTQYF. The CDR3 DNA reads TGTGCCAGCAGCTCCACTCTAGCGGGGGCATTGGATACGCAGTATTTT.

The V and J genes are TRBV14 and TRBJ2-7; the D gene could be TRBD1 or TRBD2 (5 bases each). CDR3 length: 15 amino acids. The ends were cut back, 0 bases at V and 2 bases at J, with 11 bases in the middle. Germline CDR1 SGHDN, CDR2 FVKESK. CDR3 bases: TGTGCCAGCAGCCAAGATCCGGGGCCCGCCTACGAGCAGTACTTC. This gives the protein CASSQDPGPAYEQYF.

This clonotype was counted once. An end of the junction does not agree with germline; a read error may underlie this. This chain connects TRBV4-3 to TRBJ2-7; D is ambiguous. This CDR3 has 14 residues. The germline CDR1 and CDR2 sequences are LGHNA and YSLEER. The CDR3 loop is CANSQGKSTYEQYF. In DNA form, the CDR3 reads TGCGCCAACAGCCAAGGAAAGTCAACCTACGAGCAGTACTTC.

This clonotype was seen more than once but under ten times. CDR3 in amino acids: CASSDISSGPYYNSPLHF. CDR3 sequence (DNA): TGTGCCAGCAGCGATATCAGCTCCGGCCCCTACTATAATTCACCCCTCCACTTT. V usage is TRBV7-9 and J usage is TRBJ1-6; unclear D gene. Germline V gene lookup returns CDR1 SEHNR and CDR2 FQNEAQ (reference sequence). V lost 5 bases and J 3 bases, leaving 20 bases between the germline ends. The CDR3 is 18 residues long.

J is TRBJ2-7 and V is TRBV6-6; D unclear. Germline CDR1 is MNHNY and CDR2 is SVGAGI (reference sequence). The V end was cut by 4 bases, the J end by 6 bases, with 19 bases between. The CDR3 has 15 residues. CDR3 in DNA: TGTGCCAGCAGTTCCAAGGTTGAGCCCGTCGGCGAGCAGTACTTC. Protein: CASSSKVEPVGEQYF.